This T cell receptor (beta chain) stems from a study of blood T cell repertoires in COVID-19. About the study: Material from acute and convalescent COVID-19 was sourced from the United States, Italy and Spain. Nucleic acid was either cDNA or gDNA, and it came from T cells, B-cell-depleted T cells, or PBMCs.

V lost 3 bases and J 5 bases, leaving 7 bases between the germline ends. There are 11 residues in the CDR3. Germline values: CDR1 GTSNPN, CDR2 SVGIG (reference sequence). As originally analysed: Scientists estimated how many nucleated cells there were by amplifying reference gene primers. Sequencing used immunoSEQ multiplex PCR; TCRdb keeps in-frame clones, though not all of them. V, J and clone size derive from that table, while D and trimming were established from the DNA sequence. The table includes 140,000 or so clones, approximately 80% detected once. Sequencing used peripheral blood. The clonotype originates from a woman of 80 years or more with acute or convalescent COVID-19. The V gene is TRBV30, the J gene TRBJ2-5, with D possibly matching TRBD1 (6 bases). CDR3 nucleotide sequence: TGTGCCTGGAGGGGGGCCGAGACCCAGTACTTC. Protein: CAWRGAETQYF.